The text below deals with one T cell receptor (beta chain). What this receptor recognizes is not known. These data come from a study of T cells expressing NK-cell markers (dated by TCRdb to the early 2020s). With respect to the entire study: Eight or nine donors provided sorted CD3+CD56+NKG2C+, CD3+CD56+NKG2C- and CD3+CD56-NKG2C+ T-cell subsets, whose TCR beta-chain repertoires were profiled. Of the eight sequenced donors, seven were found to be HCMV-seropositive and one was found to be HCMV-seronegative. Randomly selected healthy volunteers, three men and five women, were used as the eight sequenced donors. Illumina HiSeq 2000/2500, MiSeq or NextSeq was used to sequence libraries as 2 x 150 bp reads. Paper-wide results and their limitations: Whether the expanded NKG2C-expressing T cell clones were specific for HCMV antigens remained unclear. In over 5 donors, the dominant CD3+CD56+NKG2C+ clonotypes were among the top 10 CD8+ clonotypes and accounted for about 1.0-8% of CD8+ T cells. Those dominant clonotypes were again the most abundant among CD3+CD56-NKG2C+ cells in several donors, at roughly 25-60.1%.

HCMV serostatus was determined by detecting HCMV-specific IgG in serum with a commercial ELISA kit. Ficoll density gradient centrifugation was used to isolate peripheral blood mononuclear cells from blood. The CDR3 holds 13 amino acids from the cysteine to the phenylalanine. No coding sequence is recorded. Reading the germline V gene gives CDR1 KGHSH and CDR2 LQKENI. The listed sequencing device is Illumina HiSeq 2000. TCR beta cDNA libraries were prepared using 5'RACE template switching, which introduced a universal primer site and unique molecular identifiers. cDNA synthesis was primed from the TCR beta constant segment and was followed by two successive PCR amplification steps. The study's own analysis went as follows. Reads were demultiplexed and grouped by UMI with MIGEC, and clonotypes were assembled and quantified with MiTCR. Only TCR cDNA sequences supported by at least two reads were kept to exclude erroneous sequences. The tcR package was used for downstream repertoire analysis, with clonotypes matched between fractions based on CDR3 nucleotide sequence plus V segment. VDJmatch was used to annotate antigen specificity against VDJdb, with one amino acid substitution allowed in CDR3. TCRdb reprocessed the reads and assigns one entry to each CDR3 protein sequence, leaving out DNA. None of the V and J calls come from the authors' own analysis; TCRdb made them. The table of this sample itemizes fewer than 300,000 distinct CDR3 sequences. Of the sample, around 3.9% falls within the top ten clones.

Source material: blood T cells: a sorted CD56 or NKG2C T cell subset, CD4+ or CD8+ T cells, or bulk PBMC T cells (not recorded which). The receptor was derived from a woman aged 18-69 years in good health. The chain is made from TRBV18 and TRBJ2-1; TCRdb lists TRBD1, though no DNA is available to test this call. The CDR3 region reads CASSPTQGDLQFF.